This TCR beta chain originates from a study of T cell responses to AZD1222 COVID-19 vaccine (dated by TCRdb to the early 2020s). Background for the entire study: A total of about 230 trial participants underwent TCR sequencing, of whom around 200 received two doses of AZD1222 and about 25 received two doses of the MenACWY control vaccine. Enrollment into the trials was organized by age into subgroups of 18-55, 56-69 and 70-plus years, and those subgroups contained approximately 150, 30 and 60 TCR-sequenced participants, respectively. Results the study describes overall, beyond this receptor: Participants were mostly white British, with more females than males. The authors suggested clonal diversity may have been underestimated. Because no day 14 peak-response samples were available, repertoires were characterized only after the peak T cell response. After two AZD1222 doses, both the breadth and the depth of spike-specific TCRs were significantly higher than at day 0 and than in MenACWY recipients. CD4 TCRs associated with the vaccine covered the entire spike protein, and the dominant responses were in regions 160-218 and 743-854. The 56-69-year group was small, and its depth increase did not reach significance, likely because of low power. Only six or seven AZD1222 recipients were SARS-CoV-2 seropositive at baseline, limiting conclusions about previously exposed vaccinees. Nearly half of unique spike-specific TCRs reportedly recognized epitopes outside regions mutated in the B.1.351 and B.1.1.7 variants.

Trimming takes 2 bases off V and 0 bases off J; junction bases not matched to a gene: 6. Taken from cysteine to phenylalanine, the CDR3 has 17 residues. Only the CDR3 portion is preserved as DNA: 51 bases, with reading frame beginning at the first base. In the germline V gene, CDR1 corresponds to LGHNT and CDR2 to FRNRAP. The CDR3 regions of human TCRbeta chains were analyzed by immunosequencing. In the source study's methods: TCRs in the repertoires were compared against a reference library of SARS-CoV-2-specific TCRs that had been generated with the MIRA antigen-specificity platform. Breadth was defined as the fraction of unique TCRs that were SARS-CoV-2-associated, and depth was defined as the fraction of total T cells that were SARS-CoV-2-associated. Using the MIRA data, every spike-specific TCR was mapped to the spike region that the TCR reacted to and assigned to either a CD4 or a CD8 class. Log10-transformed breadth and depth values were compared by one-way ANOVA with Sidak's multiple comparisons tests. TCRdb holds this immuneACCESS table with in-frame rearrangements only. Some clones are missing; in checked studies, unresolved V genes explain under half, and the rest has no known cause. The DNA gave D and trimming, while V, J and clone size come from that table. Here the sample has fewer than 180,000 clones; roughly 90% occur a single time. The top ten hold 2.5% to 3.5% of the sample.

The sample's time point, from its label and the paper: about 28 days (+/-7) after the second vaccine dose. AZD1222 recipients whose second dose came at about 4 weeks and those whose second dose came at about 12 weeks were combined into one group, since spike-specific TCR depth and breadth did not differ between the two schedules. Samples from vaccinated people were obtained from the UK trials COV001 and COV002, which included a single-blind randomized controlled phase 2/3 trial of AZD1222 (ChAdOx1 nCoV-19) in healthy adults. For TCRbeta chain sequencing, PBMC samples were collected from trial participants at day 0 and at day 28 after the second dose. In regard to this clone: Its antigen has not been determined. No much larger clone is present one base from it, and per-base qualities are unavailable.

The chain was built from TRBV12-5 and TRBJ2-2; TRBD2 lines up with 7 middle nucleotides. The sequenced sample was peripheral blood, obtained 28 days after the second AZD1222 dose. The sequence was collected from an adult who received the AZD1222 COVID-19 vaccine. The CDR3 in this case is CASGLYPGGTNTGELFF. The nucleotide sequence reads TGTGCTAGTGGTTTGTATCCGGGAGGAACGAACACCGGGGAGCTGTTTTTT.